This entry describes one T cell receptor beta chain. The specificity of this receptor is unknown. Base qualities are not recorded, but no much larger clone differs from it by a single base. Systemically healthy Caucasian individuals from Russia, 39 in total and aged roughly 6 to 95 years, were included as donors. Each donor gave roughly 11 milliliters of peripheral blood, drawn into EDTA-treated Vacutainer tubes. Ficoll-Paque density-gradient centrifugation was used to isolate PBMCs, with at least 6.5 million per sample. Trizol reagent was used to extract total RNA from the PBMCs, yielding at least 6 micrograms per sample. The percentages of naive CD45RAhigh/CD27high T cells were determined by flow cytometry on a PBMC aliquot from every donor. The protocol used for the library was 5' RACE. TCRdb lists the instrument as Illumina HiSeq 2500. The second PCR ran for roughly 7 to 11 cycles and used a J-beta primer mix along with a sample-barcoded 5' primer. A template-switch 5' adaptor carrying 12 random nucleotides introduced a unique molecular identifier onto each TCR beta cDNA molecule. Each sample yielded at least 2.5 million CDR3-containing paired-end reads. The Mint cDNA synthesis kit, primed by a TRBC-specific oligonucleotide, was used to synthesize first-strand cDNA from all RNA. Following uracil-DNA glycosylase treatment, a first 18-cycle PCR with universal primers M1SS and BC2_uni_R was performed on all cDNA. The original methods were these. Normalization of each sample was performed by random selection of 1 million high-quality reads, each carrying a distinct molecular identifier. Instead of being binned into consensus sequences, reads with shared molecular identifiers were discarded. CDR3 identification, clonotype clustering and error correction used MiTCR with a Q25 quality threshold and the strictest error-elimination algorithm. Lower-bound total TCR beta diversity was estimated with a nonparametric unseen species model using Euler transformation. TCRdb passed the public sequencing reads through fastp at Q25 and MiXCR, retaining productive beta sequences. CDR3 protein duplicates are merged, each entry listing the most common genes and DNA. TCRdb's processing, not the authors', yielded these V and J calls. The sample records 980,000 or so distinct CDR3 sequences, roughly 52% of which are singletons. The ten largest clones capture 13% of the sample.

Spanning cysteine to phenylalanine, the CDR3 consists of 17 amino acids. Only the CDR3 region is kept as DNA, spanning 51 bases read in frame from base 1. Taken from the germline V gene, the CDR1 and CDR2 loops are SGDLS and YYNGEE. Relative to germline, V is 4 bases shorter and J is 6 bases shorter, with 23 bases between their ends. This sample was included in a study of blood T cells in healthy people across ages (dated by TCRdb to between 2015 and 2017). Notes on the research overall: Template switching captured roughly one uniquely barcoded TCR beta cDNA molecule per two T cells in model experiments. To avoid experimental bias, donors of different ages were spread randomly across the sequencing lanes. Two additional independent replicas of 1 million unique cDNA reads from the same blood draw were analyzed for two donors (one aged 18 to 30 and one aged 80 or older). To track age-related changes in TCR beta repertoire diversity, the study relied on deep sequencing normalized with unique cDNA molecular identifiers. Donors were grouped into four age groups: young (average approximately 15 years), middle-aged (around 39), aged (approximately 58) and long-lived (approximately 81).

Study-wide conclusions, independent of this receptor: Because the CMV infection status of the donors was unknown, age-related changes in expanded clonotypes may potentially have been confounded. Compared with the aged group, the long-lived group had more naive CD4+ T cells, fewer expanded clones and increased TCR diversity, a pattern suggesting age selection. There was a strong correlation between observed TCR beta diversity and the percentage of naive T cells measured by flow cytometry. Since profiling was done on bulk unsorted PBMCs, naive and antigen-experienced compartments could not be conclusively compared. Estimates of total diversity based on one million sequenced T cells were considered lower bounds and underestimates. As age increased, observed TCR beta diversity per million T cells dropped in a roughly linear way, and a significant reduction was already evident by age 40.

The sequence was obtained from a man aged 25-45 years in good health. The receptor chain draws on TRBV9 and TRBJ2-4; TRBD1 is a weak D gene call, 5 bases matching. Sequenced material: blood. Read as DNA, the sequence is TGTGCCAGCAGCCCCCGTCAGACCCGGACACACTTAAACATTCAGTACTTC. This sequence encodes CASSPRQTRTHLNIQYF. Extended through the reference TRBV9 and TRBJ2-4 proteins, this CDR3 yields the full variable domain: DSGVTQTPKHLITATGQRVTLRCSPRSGDLSVYWYQQSLDQGLQFLIQYYNGEERAKGNILERFSAQQFPDLHSELNLSSLELGDSALYFCASSPRQTRTHLNIQYFGAGTRLSVL.